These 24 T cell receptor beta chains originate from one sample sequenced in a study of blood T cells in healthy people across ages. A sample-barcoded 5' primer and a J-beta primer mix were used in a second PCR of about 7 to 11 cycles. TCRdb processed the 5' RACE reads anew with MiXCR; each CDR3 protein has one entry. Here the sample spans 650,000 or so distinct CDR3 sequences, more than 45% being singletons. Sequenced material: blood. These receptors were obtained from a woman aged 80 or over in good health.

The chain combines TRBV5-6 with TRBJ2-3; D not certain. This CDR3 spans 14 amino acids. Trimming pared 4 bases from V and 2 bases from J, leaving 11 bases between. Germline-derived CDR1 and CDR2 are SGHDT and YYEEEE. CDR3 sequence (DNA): TGTGCCAGCAGCGGAGTCACAACCACAGATACGCAGTATTTT. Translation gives CASSGVTTTDTQYF.

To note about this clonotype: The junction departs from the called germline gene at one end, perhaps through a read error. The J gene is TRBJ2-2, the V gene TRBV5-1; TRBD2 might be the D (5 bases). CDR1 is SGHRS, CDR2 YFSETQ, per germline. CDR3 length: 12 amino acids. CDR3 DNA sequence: TGCGCCAGCAGCTTGGCGGCCGGGGAGCCGTTTTTT. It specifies CASSLAAGEPFF.

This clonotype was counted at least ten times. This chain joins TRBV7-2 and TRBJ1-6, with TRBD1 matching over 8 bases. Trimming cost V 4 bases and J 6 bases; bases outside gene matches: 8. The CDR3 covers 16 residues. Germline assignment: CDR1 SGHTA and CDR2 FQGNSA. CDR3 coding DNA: TGTGCCAGCAGCTCCCCTGGACAGGGTATTAATTCACCCCTCCACTTT. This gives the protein CASSSPGQGINSPLHF.

CDR3 coding DNA: TGTGCCAGCAGCCACTGGGGGCCCGATAATTCACCCCTCCACTTT. Protein: CASSHWGPDNSPLHF. The chain joins TRBV6-5 to TRBJ1-6, with D perhaps matching TRBD1 (6 bases). From germline, CDR1 is MNHEY and CDR2 SVGAGI. The CDR3 covers 15 residues. V was cut by 6 bases and J by 5 bases, with 14 bases left in between.

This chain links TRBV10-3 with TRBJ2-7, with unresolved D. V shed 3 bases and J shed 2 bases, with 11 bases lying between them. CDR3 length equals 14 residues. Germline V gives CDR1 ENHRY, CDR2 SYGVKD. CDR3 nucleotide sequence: TGTGCCATCAGTGAACCCAGACTCGCCTACGAGCAGTACTTC. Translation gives CAISEPRLAYEQYF.

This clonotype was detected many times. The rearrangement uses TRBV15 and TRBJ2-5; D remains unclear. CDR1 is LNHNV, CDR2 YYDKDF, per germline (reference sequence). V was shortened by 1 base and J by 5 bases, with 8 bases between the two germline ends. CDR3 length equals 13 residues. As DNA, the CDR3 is TGTGCCACCAGCAGAGCTGCGGCGGAGACCCAGTACTTC. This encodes CATSRAAAETQYF.

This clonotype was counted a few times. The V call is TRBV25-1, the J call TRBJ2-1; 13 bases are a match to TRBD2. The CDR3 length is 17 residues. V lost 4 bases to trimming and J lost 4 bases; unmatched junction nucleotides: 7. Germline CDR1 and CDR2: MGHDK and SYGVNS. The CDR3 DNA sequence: TGTGCCAGCAGTGGGCGACTAGCGGGAGGTCGGTACAATGAGCAGTTCTTC. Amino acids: CASSGRLAGGRYNEQFF.

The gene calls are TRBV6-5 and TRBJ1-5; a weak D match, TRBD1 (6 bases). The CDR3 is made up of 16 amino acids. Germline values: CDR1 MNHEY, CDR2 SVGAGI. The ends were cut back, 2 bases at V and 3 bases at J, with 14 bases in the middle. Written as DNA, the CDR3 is TGTGCCAGCAGTTACACCGGTGGGGGCCTCAATCAGCCCCAGCATTTT. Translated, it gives CASSYTGGGLNQPQHF.

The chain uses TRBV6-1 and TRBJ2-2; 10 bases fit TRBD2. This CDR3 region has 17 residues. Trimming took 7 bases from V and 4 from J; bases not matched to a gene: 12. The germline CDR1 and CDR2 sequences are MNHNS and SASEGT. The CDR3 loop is CASMSSGRARGTGELFF. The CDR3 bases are TGTGCCAGCATGTCAAGCGGGAGGGCCCGGGGCACCGGGGAGCTGTTTTTT.

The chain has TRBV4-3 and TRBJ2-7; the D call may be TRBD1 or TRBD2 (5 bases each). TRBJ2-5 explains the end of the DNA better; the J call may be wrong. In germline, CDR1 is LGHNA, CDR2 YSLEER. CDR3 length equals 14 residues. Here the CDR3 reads CASSQDGTQETQYF. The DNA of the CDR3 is TGCGCCAGCAGCCAAGATGGGACGCAAGAGACCCAGTACTTC.

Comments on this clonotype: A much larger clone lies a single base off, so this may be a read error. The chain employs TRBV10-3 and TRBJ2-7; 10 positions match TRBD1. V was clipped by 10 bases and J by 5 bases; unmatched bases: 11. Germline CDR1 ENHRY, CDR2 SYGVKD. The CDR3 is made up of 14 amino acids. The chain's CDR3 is CATFRGTGADEQYF. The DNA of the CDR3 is TGTGCCACCTTCCGGGGGACAGGGGCAGACGAGCAGTACTTC.

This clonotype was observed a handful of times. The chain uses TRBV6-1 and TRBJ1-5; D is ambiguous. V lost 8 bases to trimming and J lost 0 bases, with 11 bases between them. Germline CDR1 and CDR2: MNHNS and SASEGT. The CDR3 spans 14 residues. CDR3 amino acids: CASSEAYSNQPQHF. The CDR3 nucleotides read TGTGCCAGCTCTGAGGCTTATAGCAATCAGCCCCAGCATTTT.

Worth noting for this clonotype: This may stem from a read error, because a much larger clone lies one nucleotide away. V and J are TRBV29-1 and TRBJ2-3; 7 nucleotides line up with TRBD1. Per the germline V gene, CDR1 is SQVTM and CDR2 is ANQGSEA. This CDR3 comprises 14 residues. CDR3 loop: CSVDQDRRTDMQYF. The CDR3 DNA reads TGCAGCGTTGACCAGGACAGGCGCACAGATATGCAGTATTTT.

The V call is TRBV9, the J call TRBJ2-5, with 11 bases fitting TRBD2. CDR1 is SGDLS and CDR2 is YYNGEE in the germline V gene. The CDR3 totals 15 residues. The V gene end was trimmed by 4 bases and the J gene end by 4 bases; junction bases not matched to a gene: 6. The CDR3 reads CASSILTSGVETQYF. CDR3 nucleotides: TGTGCCAGCAGCATCTTGACTAGCGGGGTAGAGACCCAGTACTTC.

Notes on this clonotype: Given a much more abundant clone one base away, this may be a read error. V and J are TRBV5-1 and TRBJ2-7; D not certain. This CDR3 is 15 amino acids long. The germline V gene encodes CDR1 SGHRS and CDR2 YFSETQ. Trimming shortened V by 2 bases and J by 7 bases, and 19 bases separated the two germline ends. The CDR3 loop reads CASSFPDNQVNEQYF. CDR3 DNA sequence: TGCGCCAGCAGCTTCCCCGACAACCAAGTAAATGAGCAGTACTTC.

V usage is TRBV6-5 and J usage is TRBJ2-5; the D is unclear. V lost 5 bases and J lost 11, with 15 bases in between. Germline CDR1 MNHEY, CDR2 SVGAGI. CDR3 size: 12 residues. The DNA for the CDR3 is TGTGCCAGCAGTAAAGATTCAGGAGAGCAGTACTTC. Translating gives CASSKDSGEQYF.

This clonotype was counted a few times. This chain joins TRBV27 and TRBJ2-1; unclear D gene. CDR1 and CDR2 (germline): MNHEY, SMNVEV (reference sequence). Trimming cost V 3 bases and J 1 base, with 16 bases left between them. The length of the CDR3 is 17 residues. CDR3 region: CASSFARTLGSYNEQFF. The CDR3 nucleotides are TGTGCCAGCAGTTTCGCCAGGACCTTAGGGTCCTACAATGAGCAGTTCTTC.

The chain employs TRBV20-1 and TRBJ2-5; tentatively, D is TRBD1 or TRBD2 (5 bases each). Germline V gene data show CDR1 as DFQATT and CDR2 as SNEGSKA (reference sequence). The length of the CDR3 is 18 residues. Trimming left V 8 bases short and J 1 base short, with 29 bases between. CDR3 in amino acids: CSLPDLWDEKLRQETQYF. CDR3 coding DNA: TGCAGTCTACCGGACCTATGGGACGAAAAGCTTCGCCAAGAGACCCAGTACTTC.

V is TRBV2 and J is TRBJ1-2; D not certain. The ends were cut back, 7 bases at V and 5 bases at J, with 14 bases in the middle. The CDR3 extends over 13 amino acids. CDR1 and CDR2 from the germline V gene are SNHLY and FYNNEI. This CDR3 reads CASKSEGIYGYTF. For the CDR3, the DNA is TGTGCCAGCAAGTCGGAGGGTATTTATGGCTACACCTTC.

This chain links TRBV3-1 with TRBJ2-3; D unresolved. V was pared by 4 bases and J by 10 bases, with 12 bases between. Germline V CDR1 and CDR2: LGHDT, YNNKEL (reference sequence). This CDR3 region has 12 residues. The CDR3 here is CASSLRLQSQYF. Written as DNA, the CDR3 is TGTGCCAGCAGCCTAAGACTCCAGTCGCAGTATTTT.

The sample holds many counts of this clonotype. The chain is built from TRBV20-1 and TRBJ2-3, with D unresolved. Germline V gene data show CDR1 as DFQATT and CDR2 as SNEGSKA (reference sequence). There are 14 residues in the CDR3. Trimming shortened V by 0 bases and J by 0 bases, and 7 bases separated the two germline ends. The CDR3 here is CSARDYTSTDTQYF. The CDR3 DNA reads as TGCAGTGCTAGAGATTATACTAGCACAGATACGCAGTATTTT.

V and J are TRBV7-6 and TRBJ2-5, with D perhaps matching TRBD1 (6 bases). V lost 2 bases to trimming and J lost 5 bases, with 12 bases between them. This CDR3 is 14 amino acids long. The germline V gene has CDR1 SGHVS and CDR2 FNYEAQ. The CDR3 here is CASSLLITGETQYF. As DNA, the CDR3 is TGTGCCAGCAGCTTATTGATTACAGGGGAGACCCAGTACTTC.

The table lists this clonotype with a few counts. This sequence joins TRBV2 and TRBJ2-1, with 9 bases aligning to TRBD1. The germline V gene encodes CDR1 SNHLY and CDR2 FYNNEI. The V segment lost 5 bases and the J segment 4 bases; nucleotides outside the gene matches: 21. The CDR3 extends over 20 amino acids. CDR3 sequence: CASSHVGDRDAKRRYNEQFF. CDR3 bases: TGTGCCAGCAGTCATGTGGGGGACAGGGACGCGAAGAGACGGTACAATGAGCAGTTCTTC.

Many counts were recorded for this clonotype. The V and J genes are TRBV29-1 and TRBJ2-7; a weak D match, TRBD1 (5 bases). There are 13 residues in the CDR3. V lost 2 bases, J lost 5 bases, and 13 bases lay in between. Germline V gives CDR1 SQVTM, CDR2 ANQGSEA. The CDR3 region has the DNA TGCAGCGTTGAAAAGGCAGGGATGCACGAGCAGTACTTC. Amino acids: CSVEKAGMHEQYF.